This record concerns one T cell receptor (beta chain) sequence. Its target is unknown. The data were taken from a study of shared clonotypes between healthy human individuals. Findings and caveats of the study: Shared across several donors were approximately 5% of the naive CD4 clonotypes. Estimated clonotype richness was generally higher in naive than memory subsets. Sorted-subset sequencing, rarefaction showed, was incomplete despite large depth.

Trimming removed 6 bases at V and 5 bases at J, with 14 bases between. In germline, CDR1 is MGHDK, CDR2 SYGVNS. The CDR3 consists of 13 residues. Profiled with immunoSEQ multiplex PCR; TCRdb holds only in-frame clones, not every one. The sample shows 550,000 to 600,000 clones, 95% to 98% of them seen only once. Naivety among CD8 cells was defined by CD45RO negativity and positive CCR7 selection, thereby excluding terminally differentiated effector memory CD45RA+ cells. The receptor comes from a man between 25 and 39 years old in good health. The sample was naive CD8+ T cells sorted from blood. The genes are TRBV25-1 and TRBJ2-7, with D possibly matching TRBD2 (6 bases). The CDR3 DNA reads TGTGCCAGCAGGGAGGGTCTATTTCACGAGCAGTACTTC. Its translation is CASREGLFHEQYF.